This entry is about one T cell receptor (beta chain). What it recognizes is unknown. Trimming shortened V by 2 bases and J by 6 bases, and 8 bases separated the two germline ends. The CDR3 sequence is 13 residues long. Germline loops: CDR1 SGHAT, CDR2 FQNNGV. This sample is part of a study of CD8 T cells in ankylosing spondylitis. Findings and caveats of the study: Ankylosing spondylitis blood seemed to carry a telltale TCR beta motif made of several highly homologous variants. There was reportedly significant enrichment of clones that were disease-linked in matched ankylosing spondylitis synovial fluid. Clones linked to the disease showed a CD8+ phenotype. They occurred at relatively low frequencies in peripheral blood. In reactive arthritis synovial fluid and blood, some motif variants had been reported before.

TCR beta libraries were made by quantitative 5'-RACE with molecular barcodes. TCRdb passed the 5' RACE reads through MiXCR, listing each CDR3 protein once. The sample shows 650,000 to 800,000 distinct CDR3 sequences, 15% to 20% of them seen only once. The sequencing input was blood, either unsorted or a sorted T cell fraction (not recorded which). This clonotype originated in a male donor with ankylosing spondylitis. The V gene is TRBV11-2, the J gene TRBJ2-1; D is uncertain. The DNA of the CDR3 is TGTGCCAGCAGCTTACCTGAACTCAATGAGCAGTTCTTC. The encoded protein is CASSLPELNEQFF.